This T cell receptor (beta chain) is drawn from a study of T-cell memory formation after mild COVID-19. Study details: Largely donor-specific TCR clusters were found.

Using its own MiXCR run on the 5' RACE reads, TCRdb lists one record per CDR3 protein. The table shows 150,000 or so distinct CDR3 sequences, with 9.5% to 13% occurring only once. Overall study findings and caveats: Whether second-wave clones peaking at day 37 were SARS-CoV-2 specific went unconfirmed.

Germline loops: CDR1 SGHTA, CDR2 FQGNSA. CDR3 size: 17 residues. The V and J ends lost 1 base and 4 bases, in that order; junction bases with no gene match: 10. This clonotype was recorded a few times. Antigen specificity is unknown. The material sequenced was PBMCs or a T cell subset sorted from them (not recorded which). The gene calls are TRBV7-2 and TRBJ2-5; 9 bases match TRBD1. The TCR comes from a man between 18 and 35 years old who had mild COVID-19 (a few samples of this study predate the infection). Cell type and time point are not known. The DNA for the CDR3 is TGTGCCAGCAGCTTAGGCTCCCCGGGACAGGGAGGAGAGACCCAGTACTTC. Protein product: CASSLGSPGQGGETQYF.